This T cell receptor beta chain appears in the sequencing data of a study of T cell responses to AZD1222 COVID-19 vaccine. Looking at the study overall: Pooling was applied to second doses at about 4 or about 12 weeks. Whole-study results and caveats: Regions 160-218 and 743-854 dominated among vaccine-associated CD4 TCRs spanning spike. After two AZD1222 doses, spike-specific TCR breadth and depth rose versus day 0. A reported finding is that nearly half of spike-specific TCRs target unmutated variant regions.

Clones were sequenced by immunoSEQ multiplex PCR, and TCRdb holds only the in-frame ones, with some missing. The sample yields some 180,000 clones, over 80% seen once. Germline CDR1 DFQATT, CDR2 SNEGSKA (reference sequence). CDR3 size: 14 residues. The germline V and J ends were trimmed by 3 bases and 0 bases, with 12 bases remaining between them. About this clone itself: Its antigen remains unknown.

This specimen was peripheral blood, taken on day 0 of AZD1222 vaccination. The chain joins TRBV20-1 to TRBJ2-7; the D gene is possibly TRBD1 (6 bases). This TCR derives from an adult in good health. CDR3: CSASAQGSSYEQYF. CDR3 DNA: TGCAGTGCTAGTGCTCAGGGGAGCTCCTACGAGCAGTACTTC.